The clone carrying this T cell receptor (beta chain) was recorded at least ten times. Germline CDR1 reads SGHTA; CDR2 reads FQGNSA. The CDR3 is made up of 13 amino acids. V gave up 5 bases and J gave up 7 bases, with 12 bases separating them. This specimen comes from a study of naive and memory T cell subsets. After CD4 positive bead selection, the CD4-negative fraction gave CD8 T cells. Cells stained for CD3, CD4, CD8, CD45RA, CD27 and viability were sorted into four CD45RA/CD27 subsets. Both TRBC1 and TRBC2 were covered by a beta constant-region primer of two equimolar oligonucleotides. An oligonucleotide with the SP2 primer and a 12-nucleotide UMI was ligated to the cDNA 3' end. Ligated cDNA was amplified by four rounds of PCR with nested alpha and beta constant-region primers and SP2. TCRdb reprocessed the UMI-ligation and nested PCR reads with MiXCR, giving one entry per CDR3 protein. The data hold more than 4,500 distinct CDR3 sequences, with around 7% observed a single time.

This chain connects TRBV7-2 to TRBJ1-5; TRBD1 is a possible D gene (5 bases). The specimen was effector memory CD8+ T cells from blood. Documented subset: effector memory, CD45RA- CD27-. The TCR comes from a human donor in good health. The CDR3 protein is CASSPGLGQPQHF. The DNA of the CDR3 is TGTGCCAGCAGCCCAGGGCTGGGGCAGCCCCAGCATTTT.